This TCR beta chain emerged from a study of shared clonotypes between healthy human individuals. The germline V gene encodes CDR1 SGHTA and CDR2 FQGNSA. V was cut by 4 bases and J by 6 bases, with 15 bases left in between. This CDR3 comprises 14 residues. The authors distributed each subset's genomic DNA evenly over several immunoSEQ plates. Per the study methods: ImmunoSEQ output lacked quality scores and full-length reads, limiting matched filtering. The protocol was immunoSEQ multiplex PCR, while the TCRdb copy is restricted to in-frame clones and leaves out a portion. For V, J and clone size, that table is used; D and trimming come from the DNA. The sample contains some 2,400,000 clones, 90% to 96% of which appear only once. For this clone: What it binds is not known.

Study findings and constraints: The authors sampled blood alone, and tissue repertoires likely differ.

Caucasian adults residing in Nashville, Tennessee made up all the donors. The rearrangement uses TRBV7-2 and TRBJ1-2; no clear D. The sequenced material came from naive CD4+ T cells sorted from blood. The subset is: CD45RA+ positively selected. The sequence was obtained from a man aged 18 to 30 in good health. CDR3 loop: CASSSITTGDGYTF. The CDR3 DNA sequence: TGTGCCAGCAGCTCGATAACTACCGGGGATGGCTACACCTTC.